Below are 13 T cell receptor beta chains sequenced from a single sample in a study of cytomegalovirus exposure and HLA in healthy donors. With 60 Vbeta and 13 Jbeta primers, the PCR was carried out. Sequencing used immunoSEQ multiplex PCR; TCRdb keeps in-frame clones, though not all of them. Found here are 130,000 to 150,000 clones, 78% of them singletons; the top ten hold about 2.9%. The specimen was PBMCs. These receptors all come from a female donor in good health and CMV-seronegative.

This sequence joins TRBV27 and TRBJ2-1; D is uncertain. The CDR3 runs 13 residues. In germline, CDR1 is MNHEY, CDR2 SMNVEV (reference sequence). Trimming pared 6 bases from V and 10 bases from J, leaving 16 bases between. The CDR3 bases are TGTGCCAGCAGCAGAATTAACCCCTGGGAGCAGTTCTTC. Protein: CASSRINPWEQFF.

This clone was seen only a few times. This chain uses TRBV30 with TRBJ2-3; TRBD2 agrees at 10 bases. Germline CDR1 GTSNPN, CDR2 SVGIG (reference sequence). The CDR3 runs to 15 residues. The trim removed 5 bases at V and 2 bases at J, leaving 7 bases unmatched. The chain's CDR3 is CAWAPGLANTDTQYF. DNA of the CDR3: TGTGCCTGGGCCCCGGGACTAGCGAACACAGATACGCAGTATTTT.

This clone has just a few counts. This chain uses TRBV9 with TRBJ1-1, with 9 bases that match TRBD1. V shed 0 bases, J shed 0 bases, and the junction held 6 bases outside the gene matches. This CDR3 is built from 17 residues. Germline V lookup: CDR1 SGDLS, CDR2 YYNGEE. The DNA of the CDR3 is TGTGCCAGCAGCGTAGGGGACAGGGAGGTCGTGAACACTGAAGCTTTCTTT. Translation: CASSVGDREVVNTEAFF.

The V and J genes are TRBV27 and TRBJ2-7; the match to TRBD2 covers 11 bases. Germline values: CDR1 MNHEY, CDR2 SMNVEV (reference sequence). CDR3 size: 14 residues. V gave up 5 bases and J gave up 9 bases; unmatched junction bases: 9. CDR3 in amino acids: CASSPPGLAVGQYF. CDR3 sequence (DNA): TGTGCCAGCAGTCCCCCGGGACTAGCGGTTGGGCAGTACTTC.

The rearrangement links TRBV28 to TRBJ1-2, with 7 nucleotides matching TRBD1. V shed 6 bases, J shed 8 bases, and the junction held 12 bases outside the gene matches. This CDR3 spans 14 amino acids. Germline V lookup: CDR1 MDHEN, CDR2 SYDVKM. The CDR3 spells CASRPTGLGKGYTF. The CDR3 DNA reads as TGTGCCAGCAGACCGACAGGGTTGGGTAAAGGCTACACCTTC.

This clone has just a few counts. This chain connects TRBV6-4 to TRBJ2-3; TRBD1 matches at 8 bases. The length of the CDR3 is 15 residues. The germline gives CDR1 MRHNA, CDR2 SNTAGT. Losses at the gene ends were 0 bases for V and 3 bases for J; bases not matched to a gene: 2. The CDR3 loop is CASSDSQGATDTQYF. CDR3 bases: TGTGCCAGCAGTGACTCGCAGGGGGCGACAGATACGCAGTATTTT.

The chain is built from TRBV4-2 and TRBJ2-7; tentatively, D is TRBD2 (5 bases). This CDR3 contains 14 residues. V shed 0 bases and J shed 2 bases, with 8 bases lying between them. The V gene's germline CDR1 is LGHNA and CDR2 YNFKEQ. The CDR3, as DNA: TGTGCCAGCAGCCAAGATCTGGAGGCCTACGAGCAGTACTTC. Its protein is CASSQDLEAYEQYF.

V is TRBV7-2 and J is TRBJ1-4; D gene unclear. CDR3 length: 12 residues. Germline V lookup: CDR1 SGHTA, CDR2 FQGNSA. V was clipped by 2 bases and J by 10 bases, with 8 bases between them. The CDR3 DNA is TGTGCCAGCAGCTTAAGTCGGGGAAAACTGTTTTTT. Encoded protein: CASSLSRGKLFF.

V and J are TRBV6-6 and TRBJ1-2, with D maybe TRBD1 (5 bases). V was shortened by 7 bases and J by 7 bases, with 10 bases between the two germline ends. This CDR3 is built from 11 residues. Germline-derived CDR1 and CDR2 are MNHNY and SVGAGI (reference sequence). CDR3 DNA: TGTGCCAGCAACGGGGGTAGTGGCTACACCTTC. This translates into CASNGGSGYTF.

The chain couples TRBV29-1 to TRBJ1-2; 8 bases map to TRBD1. Trimming removed 5 bases from V and 3 bases from J; junction bases left unmatched: 2. Germline loops: CDR1 SQVTM, CDR2 ANQGSEA. The CDR3 covers 12 residues. CDR3: CSVSGGDYGYTF. For the CDR3, the DNA is TGCAGCGTTTCAGGGGGCGACTATGGCTACACCTTC.

CDR3 bases: TGCGCCAGCAGCTTGGCTTTCGGGATGAACACTGAAGCTTTCTTT. It yields the protein CASSLAFGMNTEAFF. This chain joins TRBV5-1 and TRBJ1-1, with D hard to call. The CDR3 totals 15 residues. Trimming took off 0 bases at V and 0 bases at J, with 9 bases between the two ends. Germline CDR1 SGHRS, CDR2 YFSETQ. Filled out from reference TRBV5-1 and TRBJ1-1, the complete variable domain reads KAGVTQTPRYLIKTRGQQVTLSCSPISGHRSVSWYQQTPGQGLQFLFEYFSETQRNKGNFPGRFSGRQFSNSRSEMNVSTLELGDSALYLCASSLAFGMNTEAFFGQGTRLTVV.

The rearrangement links TRBV5-4 to TRBJ2-5; TRBD1 aligns across 7 bases. The CDR3 runs 16 residues. V dropped 5 bases and J dropped 9; count of bases not matched to a gene: 19. CDR1 and CDR2 (germline): SGHNT, YYREEE (reference sequence). CDR3 sequence reads: CASRPEGQLVQTAQYF. In nucleotides, the CDR3 is TGTGCCAGCAGACCCGAGGGACAGCTTGTTCAAACGGCCCAGTACTTC. The full variable domain, in which reference TRBV5-4 and TRBJ2-5 provide the parts outside the CDR3, is ETGVTQSPTHLIKTRGQQVTLRCSSQSGHNTVSWYQQALGQGPQFIFQYYREEENGRGNFPPRFSGLQFPNYSSELNVNALELDDSALYLCASRPEGQLVQTAQYFGPGTRLLVL.

The chain employs TRBV27 and TRBJ2-2; 9 bases map to TRBD1. The CDR3 is 15 residues long. Germline V gene data show CDR1 as MNHEY and CDR2 as SMNVEV (reference sequence). Losses at the gene ends were 4 bases for V and 5 bases for J; bases not matched to a gene: 5. DNA for the CDR3: TGTGCCAGCAGTTCGGGACAGGGACGGACCGGGGAGCTGTTTTTT. This sequence encodes CASSSGQGRTGELFF.